This passage covers 8 T cell receptor beta chains from one sample sequenced in a study of CD8 T cells in ankylosing spondylitis. Regarding the study as a whole: Made up of 7 to 9 highly homologous variants, a TCR beta motif appeared characteristic of ankylosing spondylitis blood.

One entry per CDR3 protein, called by TCRdb with MiXCR from the 5' RACE reads. The sample shows some 840,000 distinct CDR3 sequences, approximately 12% of them seen only once. No antigens are known for them. The specimen was blood, either unsorted or a sorted T cell fraction (not recorded which). These receptors came from a male donor with ankylosing spondylitis.

The table lists this clonotype with many counts. The J gene is TRBJ1-1, the V gene TRBV15; D uncertain. Germline CDR1 reads LNHNV; CDR2 reads YYDKDF (reference sequence). V was trimmed by 3 bases and J by 0 bases, leaving 11 bases between them. The CDR3 spans 15 residues. The CDR3 DNA follows: TGTGCCACCAGCAGGGGAGGTAGCATGAACACTGAAGCTTTCTTT. It encodes CATSRGGSMNTEAFF.

The CDR3 bases are TGTGCCAGCAGCTTAGGACGTCAAGAAAATGAAAAACTGTTTTTT. Its translation is CASSLGRQENEKLFF. This chain connects TRBV7-2 to TRBJ1-4, with unresolved D. CDR1 is SGHTA, CDR2 FQGNSA, per germline. The ends were cut back, 1 base at V and 5 bases at J, with 11 bases in the middle. The CDR3 consists of 15 residues. Combining the CDR3 with reference TRBV7-2 and TRBJ1-4 gives the whole variable domain GAGVSQSPSNKVTEKGKDVELRCDPISGHTALYWYRQSLGQGLEFLIYFQGNSAPDKSGLPSDRFSAERTGGSVSTLTIQRTQQEDSAVYLCASSLGRQENEKLFFGSGTQLSVL.

This clonotype was recorded a few times. V gene TRBV5-6 combines with J gene TRBJ2-4; D gene ambiguous. Germline CDR1 is SGHDT and CDR2 is YYEEEE. Trimming pared 4 bases from V and 9 bases from J, leaving 11 bases between. The CDR3 loop spans 12 amino acids. The CDR3 DNA follows: TGTGCCAGCAGCCAAGGATTGTTCATTCAGTACTTC. Residues: CASSQGLFIQYF.

The table lists this clonotype with many counts. This chain connects TRBV7-2 to TRBJ1-1, with a weak D call TRBD1 (6 bases). The V end was cut by 4 bases, the J end by 1 base, with 10 bases between. The CDR3 contains 14 residues. Germline V gene data show CDR1 as SGHTA and CDR2 as FQGNSA. This CDR3 reads CASSSRGRNTEAFF. The CDR3 nucleotides are TGTGCCAGCAGCTCCCGGGGGCGGAACACTGAAGCTTTCTTT.

A few counts support this clonotype. This rearrangement joins TRBV29-1 to TRBJ2-1, with D possibly matching TRBD1 (5 bases). The CDR3 spans 12 residues. V was clipped by 5 bases and J by 3 bases, with 8 bases between them. The germline CDR1 and CDR2 sequences are SQVTM and ANQGSEA. Here the CDR3 DNA reads TGCAGCGTTAGGGGAAGCTACAATGAGCAGTTCTTC. This gives the protein CSVRGSYNEQFF.

In this sample, this clonotype turned up a few times. The chain carries TRBV10-3 and TRBJ2-3; 7 nucleotides match TRBD2. CDR1 and CDR2 from the germline V gene are ENHRY and SYGVKD. CDR3 length: 16 amino acids. V gave up 4 bases and J gave up 4 bases; unmatched junction bases: 11. The CDR3 DNA follows: TGTGCCATCAGTGCCCTTGGCGGGGGAGGGCCAGATACGCAGTATTTT. It translates to CAISALGGGGPDTQYF.

The sample holds many counts of this clonotype. The gene calls are TRBV7-2 and TRBJ2-3; D could derive from TRBD1 or TRBD2 (6 bases each). CDR1 is SGHTA, CDR2 FQGNSA, per germline. The CDR3 is 13 residues long. Trimming took off 11 bases at V and 0 bases at J, with 12 bases between the two ends. CDR3 region: CAGGGTSTDTQYF. The CDR3 region has the DNA TGTGCCGGAGGGGGAACTAGCACAGATACGCAGTATTTT.

This clonotype was seen at least ten times. The J gene is TRBJ1-1, the V gene TRBV6-2 or TRBV6-3; a weak D match, TRBD1 (6 bases). The CDR3 has 14 amino acids. Trimming left V 6 bases short and J 0 bases short, with 11 bases between. CDR1 and CDR2 (germline): MNHEY, SVGEGT. DNA of the CDR3: TGTGCCAGCAGACGACAGGTTATGAACACTGAAGCTTTCTTT. Protein sequence: CASRRQVMNTEAFF.